Listed here are 4 T cell receptor beta chains from one sample, sequenced in a study of T cell repertoires in aging, cancer and after chemotherapy. TCR beta rearrangements were amplified from peripheral blood genomic DNA. Multiplex touch-down PCR with TRB-A/B primers amplified rearranged V-D-J TRB sequences. A single record per CDR3 protein comes from TCRdb applying MiXCR to the multiplex PCR reads. The data hold some 2,500 distinct CDR3 sequences, with 30% to 35% observed a single time. Sequenced: blood. All receptors derive from a human donor with a solid tumor.

This chain uses TRBV24-1 with TRBJ1-2; 8 bases map to TRBD1. Germline V gene lookup returns CDR1 KGHDR and CDR2 SFDVKD. The CDR3 consists of 15 residues. V shed 3 bases, J shed 6 bases, and the junction held 8 bases outside the gene matches. This CDR3 is CATSDHRTGIHGYTF. In nucleotides, the CDR3 is TGTGCCACCAGTGATCATCGGACAGGGATCCATGGCTACACCTTC.

CDR3 sequence (DNA): TGCGCCAGCAGCCAAGATGGAAGGGCGGCCTATGGCTACACCTTC. Its protein product is CASSQDGRAAYGYTF. The V and J genes are TRBV4-3 and TRBJ1-2; D unresolved. The CDR3 consists of 15 residues. Trimming cost V 0 bases and J 4 bases, with 12 bases left between them. Germline CDR1 is LGHNA and CDR2 is YSLEER.

The rearrangement uses TRBV20-1 and TRBJ2-3; 11 bases fit TRBD2. Germline loops: CDR1 DFQATT, CDR2 SNEGSKA (reference sequence). This CDR3 has 14 amino acids. The J segment lost 5 bases and the V segment lost 5 bases, leaving 6 bases of the junction unmatched. The CDR3: CSAGTSGPLDTQYF. DNA of the CDR3: TGCAGTGCTGGGACTAGCGGTCCCCTAGATACGCAGTATTTT.

By share of the sample, this clonotype is medium-sized. This chain connects TRBV20-1 to TRBJ1-2, with D possibly TRBD1 on 5 matching bases. V was pared by 0 bases and J by 8 bases, with 16 bases between. Per germline, CDR1 DFQATT and CDR2 SNEGSKA (reference sequence). The CDR3 is 14 residues long. The CDR3 DNA reads TGCAGTGCTAGAGACGGCAGGGTGATTGAGGGCTACACCTTC. Amino acid sequence: CSARDGRVIEGYTF.